These T cell receptor beta chains were read from a single sample in a study of shared clonotypes between healthy human individuals. Clones were sequenced by immunoSEQ multiplex PCR, and TCRdb holds only the in-frame ones, with some missing. The sample lists about 2.2 million clones; 80% to 95% were seen once. Specimen: naive CD8+ T cells from PBMCs. These receptors were obtained from a man aged 18 to 35 in good health. Some clones in this sample may be carry-over from other donors' samples. CDR3s include the opening cysteine and the closing phenylalanine or tryptophan. Each record gives: clone size, V gene, D gene, J gene, CDR3 protein, CDR3 DNA. A D gene is named only where the DNA matches it firmly. Some rows mark clone size as missing; the rest say once, few, many or name a class of expanded clone.

clone_size: .; v_call: TRBV10-3; d_call: .; j_call: TRBJ1-1; cdr3_aa: CAISDGGGMGTEAFF; cdr3_nt: TGTGCCATCAGTGATGGGGGGGGCATGGGCACTGAAGCTTTCTTT
clone_size: .; v_call: TRBV7-9; d_call: TRBD1; j_call: TRBJ2-2; cdr3_aa: CASSSTGTTPGELFF; cdr3_nt: TGTGCCAGCAGCTCGACAGGGACAACACCCGGGGAGCTGTTTTTT
clone_size: .; v_call: TRBV4-1; d_call: .; j_call: TRBJ2-3; cdr3_aa: CASSQWRGADTQYF; cdr3_nt: TGCGCCAGCAGCCAATGGAGGGGCGCAGATACGCAGTATTTT
clone_size: .; v_call: TRBV6-5; d_call: .; j_call: TRBJ1-2; cdr3_aa: CATYVGGPNYGYTF; cdr3_nt: TGTGCCACCTACGTCGGGGGCCCCAACTATGGCTACACCTTC
clone_size: .; v_call: TRBV7-8; d_call: .; j_call: TRBJ1-3; cdr3_aa: CASSLGEDSFSGNTIYF; cdr3_nt: TGTGCCAGCAGCTTAGGCGAGGACAGCTTTTCTGGAAACACCATATATTTT
clone_size: .; v_call: TRBV28; d_call: .; j_call: TRBJ2-7; cdr3_aa: CASSRHSFAYEQYF; cdr3_nt: TGTGCCAGCAGCAGACATTCATTCGCCTACGAGCAGTACTTC
clone_size: .; v_call: TRBV7-9; d_call: .; j_call: TRBJ1-4; cdr3_aa: CASSSGLNEKLFF; cdr3_nt: TGTGCCAGCAGCTCGGGACTTAATGAAAAACTGTTTTTT
clone_size: .; v_call: TRBV5-1; d_call: TRBD1; j_call: TRBJ2-7; cdr3_aa: CASSSRDSDSYEQYF; cdr3_nt: TGCGCCAGCAGCTCCCGGGACAGCGACTCCTACGAGCAGTACTTC
clone_size: .; v_call: TRBV5-4; d_call: TRBD1; j_call: TRBJ2-2; cdr3_aa: CASSWDRRSTGELFF; cdr3_nt: TGTGCCAGCAGCTGGGACAGGAGGAGCACCGGGGAGCTGTTTTTT
clone_size: once; v_call: TRBV5-4; d_call: TRBD2; j_call: TRBJ2-7; cdr3_aa: CASSSGTSGVSSYEQYF; cdr3_nt: TGTGCCAGCAGCTCCGGGACTAGCGGGGTCAGCTCCTACGAGCAGTACTTC
clone_size: once; v_call: TRBV4-1; d_call: .; j_call: TRBJ2-7; cdr3_aa: CASSQDRGLEQYF; cdr3_nt: TGCGCCAGCAGCCAAGATCGTGGTCTCGAGCAGTACTTC
clone_size: .; v_call: TRBV2; d_call: TRBD1; j_call: TRBJ2-1; cdr3_aa: CASSPTGEVDNEQFF; cdr3_nt: TGTGCCAGCAGTCCAACAGGGGAAGTGGACAATGAGCAGTTCTTC
clone_size: .; v_call: TRBV12-5; d_call: .; j_call: TRBJ2-7; cdr3_aa: CASGLAPHEQYF; cdr3_nt: TGTGCTAGTGGTTTGGCCCCCCACGAGCAGTACTTC
clone_size: .; v_call: TRBV27; d_call: TRBD1; j_call: TRBJ1-1; cdr3_aa: CASSPRDRGLTGEAFF; cdr3_nt: TGTGCCAGCAGTCCGCGGGACAGAGGCTTGACAGGTGAAGCTTTCTTT
clone_size: .; v_call: TRBV28; d_call: .; j_call: TRBJ2-1; cdr3_aa: CASSSLEQFF; cdr3_nt: TGTGCCAGCAGTTCCCTTGAGCAGTTCTTC
clone_size: .; v_call: TRBV4-3; d_call: .; j_call: TRBJ1-1; cdr3_aa: CASSQDWEDTEAFF; cdr3_nt: TGCGCCAGCAGCCAAGATTGGGAGGACACTGAAGCTTTCTTT
clone_size: .; v_call: TRBV7-2; d_call: .; j_call: TRBJ2-5; cdr3_aa: CASSPRLETQYF; cdr3_nt: TGTGCCAGCAGCCCCCGGTTGGAGACCCAGTACTTC
clone_size: .; v_call: TRBV4-2; d_call: .; j_call: TRBJ1-1; cdr3_aa: CASSQDRVWTEAFF; cdr3_nt: TGTGCCAGCAGCCAAGATCGGGTTTGGACTGAAGCTTTCTTT
clone_size: .; v_call: TRBV5-1; d_call: .; j_call: TRBJ2-3; cdr3_aa: CASRTPTSTDTQYF; cdr3_nt: TGCGCCAGCAGGACTCCCACGAGCACAGATACGCAGTATTTT
clone_size: .; v_call: TRBV28; d_call: TRBD1; j_call: TRBJ2-5; cdr3_aa: CASSLDRSQETQYF; cdr3_nt: TGTGCCAGCAGTTTGGACAGGAGCCAAGAGACCCAGTACTTC
clone_size: .; v_call: TRBV7-9; d_call: .; j_call: TRBJ2-1; cdr3_aa: CASSSRGGSEVEQFF; cdr3_nt: TGTGCCAGCAGCTCGAGAGGGGGATCTGAAGTTGAGCAGTTCTTC
clone_size: .; v_call: TRBV25-1; d_call: .; j_call: TRBJ1-2; cdr3_aa: CASKRGDSVGYTF; cdr3_nt: TGTGCCAGCAAACGGGGAGACTCGGTCGGCTACACCTTC
clone_size: .; v_call: TRBV29-1; d_call: .; j_call: TRBJ1-2; cdr3_aa: CSVEVRVAAHYGYTF; cdr3_nt: TGCAGCGTGGAAGTTAGGGTGGCAGCCCACTATGGCTACACCTTC
clone_size: once; v_call: TRBV19; d_call: .; j_call: TRBJ1-2; cdr3_aa: CASTGASYGYTF; cdr3_nt: TGTGCCAGTACCGGAGCCAGCTATGGCTACACCTTC
clone_size: .; v_call: TRBV27; d_call: .; j_call: TRBJ1-5; cdr3_aa: CASSPGFGPQHF; cdr3_nt: TGTGCCAGCTCCCCCGGATTTGGGCCCCAGCATTTT
clone_size: .; v_call: TRBV27; d_call: .; j_call: TRBJ1-2; cdr3_aa: CASSLSLFYGYTF; cdr3_nt: TGTGCCAGCAGTTTGAGTCTATTCTATGGCTACACCTTC
clone_size: .; v_call: TRBV27; d_call: .; j_call: TRBJ1-3; cdr3_aa: CASSSTAEGDTIYF; cdr3_nt: TGTGCCAGCAGTTCGACAGCTGAAGGGGACACCATATATTTT
clone_size: .; v_call: TRBV4-2; d_call: .; j_call: TRBJ2-3; cdr3_aa: CASSQRLRGPKGTQYF; cdr3_nt: TGTGCCAGCAGCCAAAGGCTCCGGGGCCCCAAGGGTACGCAGTATTTT
clone_size: .; v_call: TRBV5-1; d_call: .; j_call: TRBJ2-7; cdr3_aa: CASSFGGSYEQYF; cdr3_nt: TGCGCCAGCAGCTTTGGGGGGTCCTACGAGCAGTACTTC
clone_size: .; v_call: TRBV10-3; d_call: TRBD1; j_call: TRBJ2-7; cdr3_aa: CASGTAPYEQYF; cdr3_nt: TGTGCCAGTGGGACAGCCCCCTACGAGCAGTACTTC
clone_size: .; v_call: TRBV27; d_call: .; j_call: TRBJ1-2; cdr3_aa: CASSLGQGYGYTF; cdr3_nt: TGTGCCAGCAGTTTAGGCCAGGGATATGGCTACACCTTC
clone_size: .; v_call: TRBV5-1; d_call: TRBD1; j_call: TRBJ1-1; cdr3_aa: CASSTSGGDTEAFF; cdr3_nt: TGCGCCAGCAGCACCTCAGGGGGGGACACTGAAGCTTTCTTT